This section outlines one T cell receptor beta chain sequence together with its context. This CDR3 is also generated by other DNA sequences in the sample. The sample is drawn from a study of blood T cell repertoires in COVID-19. The protocol was immunoSEQ multiplex PCR, while the TCRdb copy is restricted to in-frame clones and leaves out a portion. The sample holds about 300,000 clones, 85% to 90% seen once. Looked up from germline, CDR1 is SGHRS and CDR2 is YFSETQ. Trimming pared 0 bases from V and 3 bases from J, leaving 5 bases between. The CDR3 runs 13 residues. The sequence was obtained from a middle-aged woman who had recovered from COVID-19. Specimen: peripheral blood. The genes are TRBV5-1 and TRBJ2-3; D is uncertain. The CDR3 here is CASSLAGTDTQYF. As DNA, the CDR3 is TGCGCCAGCAGCTTGGCCGGTACAGATACGCAGTATTTT.